Listed below are T cell receptor beta chains from one sample, sequenced in a study of blood T cell repertoires in COVID-19. Repertoires were generated with immunoSEQ multiplex PCR, while TCRdb's copy carries only in-frame clones and drops some. Altogether under 300,000 clones are present, approximately 91% being singletons, with the ten largest covering 1.7%. The sample taken for sequencing was PBMCs or T cells enriched from blood (not recorded which). These receptors originate from a woman between 40 and 50 years old who had recovered from COVID-19. CDR3s include the opening cysteine and the closing phenylalanine or tryptophan. Each record gives: clone size, J gene, V gene, CDR3 length, D gene, CDR3 protein, CDR3 DNA. D genes are given only for firm matches. Clone size is shown for a subset of rows, as once, few, many or a class of expanded clone.

.,TRBJ1-2,TRBV7-2,13,.,CASSFGTGGGYTF,TGTGCCAGCAGCTTTGGGACGGGAGGTGGCTACACCTTC
.,TRBJ2-5,TRBV7-3,15,.,CASSPPGGGQETQYF,TGTGCCAGCAGCCCCCCGGGGGGCGGTCAAGAGACCCAGTACTTC
.,TRBJ1-5,TRBV5-6,14,TRBD1,CASSFGQGDQPQHF,TGTGCCAGCAGCTTCGGACAGGGAGATCAGCCCCAGCATTTT
.,TRBJ2-1,TRBV18,17,TRBD2,CASSLGLAGSSYNEQFF,TGTGCCAGCTCACTGGGACTAGCGGGCAGCTCCTACAATGAGCAGTTCTTC
once,TRBJ1-1,TRBV6-5,15,.,CASSYSNRGNTEAFF,TGTGCCAGCAGTTACTCAAACCGAGGGAACACTGAAGCTTTCTTT
.,TRBJ2-1,TRBV6-2/TRBV6-3,15,TRBD2,CASSIAGPSYNEQFF,TGTGCCAGCAGCATAGCGGGACCCTCCTACAATGAGCAGTTCTTC
once,TRBJ2-5,TRBV24-1,16,TRBD1,CATSDSASRGKETQYF,TGTGCCACCAGTGACAGCGCGAGCAGGGGGAAAGAGACCCAGTACTTC
.,TRBJ2-2,TRBV5-4,17,TRBD2,CASSSWTSGGNTGELFF,TGTGCCAGCAGCTCCTGGACTAGCGGGGGGAACACCGGGGAGCTGTTTTTT
.,TRBJ2-7,TRBV7-3,15,.,CASSPEPGLLYEQYF,TGTGCCAGCAGCCCGGAACCGGGACTCCTCTACGAGCAGTACTTC
once,TRBJ2-1,TRBV5-1,16,TRBD2,CASRPLAGLSYNEQFF,TGCGCCAGCAGACCTTTAGCGGGCCTCTCCTACAATGAGCAGTTCTTC
.,TRBJ1-2,TRBV5-1,16,.,CASSWTPGVGSYGYTF,TGCGCCAGCAGCTGGACCCCGGGGGTTGGAAGCTATGGCTACACCTTC
.,TRBJ1-4,TRBV4-1,13,.,CASSQETNEKLFF,TGCGCCAGCAGCCAAGAAACAAATGAAAAACTGTTTTTT
.,TRBJ2-1,TRBV9,16,TRBD1,CASSGTGTGKNNEQFF,TGTGCCAGCAGCGGGACCGGGACAGGGAAAAACAATGAGCAGTTCTTC
.,TRBJ2-3,TRBV3-1/TRBV3-2,14,.,CASTRQELADTQYF,TGTGCCAGCACAAGACAGGAGTTAGCAGATACGCAGTATTTT
.,TRBJ2-5,TRBV7-9,14,.,CASSLAQGQETQYF,TGTGCCAGCAGCTTAGCGCAGGGCCAAGAGACCCAGTACTTC
few,TRBJ2-1,TRBV5-4,15,.,CASSSGFSSYNEQFF,TGTGCCAGCAGCTCGGGATTTAGCTCCTACAATGAGCAGTTCTTC
.,TRBJ2-5,TRBV12-5,13,TRBD2,CASGRTSRETQYF,TGTGCTAGTGGGCGGACTAGCCGGGAGACCCAGTACTTC